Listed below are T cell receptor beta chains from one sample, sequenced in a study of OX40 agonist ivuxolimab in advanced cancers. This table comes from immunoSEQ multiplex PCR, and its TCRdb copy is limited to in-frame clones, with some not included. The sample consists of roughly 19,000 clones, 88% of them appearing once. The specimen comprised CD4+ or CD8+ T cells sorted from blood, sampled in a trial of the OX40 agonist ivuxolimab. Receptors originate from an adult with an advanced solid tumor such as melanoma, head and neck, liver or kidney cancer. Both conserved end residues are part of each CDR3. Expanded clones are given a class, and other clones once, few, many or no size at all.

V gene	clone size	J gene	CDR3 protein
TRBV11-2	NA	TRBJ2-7	CASSLPGSYEQYF
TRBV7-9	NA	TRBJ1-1	CASSLTGLNTEAFF
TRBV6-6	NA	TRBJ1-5	CASSQGYSNQPQHF
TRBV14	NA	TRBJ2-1	CASSLRLAGGYNEQFF
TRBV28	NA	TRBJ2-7	CATKGPGAYEQYF
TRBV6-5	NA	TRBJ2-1	CASTAGGEENEQFF
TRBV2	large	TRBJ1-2	CASGTGGSGLDYGYTF
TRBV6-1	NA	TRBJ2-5	CASSEGSEETQYF
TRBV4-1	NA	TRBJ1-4	CASSQVMGNEKLFF
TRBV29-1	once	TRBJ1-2	CSVPGQGAHGYTF
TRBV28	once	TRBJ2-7	CASSPISGKIYEQYF
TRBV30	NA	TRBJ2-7	CAWTLLRHEQYF
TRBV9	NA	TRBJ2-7	CASSPSGGPLEQYF
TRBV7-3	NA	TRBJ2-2	CASSLQANTGELFF
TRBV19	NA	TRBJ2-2	CASKEIVGLNTGELFF
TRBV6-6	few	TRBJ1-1	CASMSWTEAFF
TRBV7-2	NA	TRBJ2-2	CASSLRLQTTGELFF
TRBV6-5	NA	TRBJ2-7	CASSYYPGSPYEQYF
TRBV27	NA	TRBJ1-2	CASSYTAAGSGYTF
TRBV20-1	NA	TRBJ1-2	CSAPTGGYTF
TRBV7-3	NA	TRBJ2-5	CASSLFGGQETQYF
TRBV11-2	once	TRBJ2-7	CASSLEAWGRLEQYF
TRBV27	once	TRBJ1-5	CASSFVVNQPQHF
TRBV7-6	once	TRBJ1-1	CASSLAWGGGEAFF
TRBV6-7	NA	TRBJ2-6	CASSDCKRFTKSGQRPDF
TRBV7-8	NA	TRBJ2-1	CASSLDRDYNEQFF
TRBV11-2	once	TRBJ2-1	CASSFFSGEQFF
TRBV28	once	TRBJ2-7	CASSSPGQGRPEQYF
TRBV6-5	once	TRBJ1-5	CASSPQGADQPQHF
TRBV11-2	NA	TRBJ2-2	CASSLGTSSAGELFF